Each of the 10 T cell receptor beta chains below was sequenced from the same sample in a study of graft-versus-host responses after intestinal transplantation. Their antigen targets remain unknown. Profiled with immunoSEQ multiplex PCR; TCRdb holds only in-frame clones, not every one. The repertoire holds around 110,000 clones, about nine tenths seen once, with approximately 0.18% in the top ten. This specimen was unstimulated CD4+ T cells sorted from spleen or lymph node cells, taken before intestinal transplant. The receptors shown here come from a human donor who received an intestinal transplant.

The V gene is TRBV5-1, the J gene TRBJ1-1, with 10 bases lining up with TRBD1. The CDR3 is made up of 17 amino acids. Germline values: CDR1 SGHRS, CDR2 YFSETQ. Unmatched junction bases numbered 12, after V lost 4 bases and J lost 3 bases. CDR3 nucleotide sequence: TGCGCCAGCAGCCCTGGACGTAGACAGGGGGCCTACACTGAAGCTTTCTTT. Its protein product is CASSPGRRQGAYTEAFF.

This chain connects TRBV29-1 to TRBJ2-1; 8 bases agree with TRBD1. Germline trimming cut 4 bases from V and 9 bases from J; bases unmatched to any gene: 2. Germline CDR1 reads SQVTM; CDR2 reads ANQGSEA. There are 11 residues in the CDR3. This chain's CDR3 is CSVGTGTEQFF. In DNA form, the CDR3 reads TGCAGCGTTGGGACAGGGACTGAGCAGTTCTTC.

This chain connects TRBV4-1 to TRBJ2-5; tentative D call: TRBD2 (6 bases). CDR1 is MGHRA, CDR2 YSYEKL, per germline. Trimming took off 0 bases at V and 5 bases at J, with 16 bases between the two ends. CDR3 length equals 16 residues. This CDR3 reads CASSQDRFGGGETQYF. Here the CDR3 DNA reads TGCGCCAGCAGCCAAGATCGATTCGGAGGAGGGGAGACCCAGTACTTC.

This chain uses TRBV29-1 with TRBJ2-5; TRBD1 matches 10 bases. Germline-derived CDR1 and CDR2 are SQVTM and ANQGSEA. This CDR3 is built from 15 residues. The ends lost 7 bases at V and 4 bases at J; junction bases unmatched: 12. The CDR3 DNA follows: TGCAGCGCTGTGGGGACAGGGGCGTATGGAGAGACCCAGTACTTC. Encoded protein: CSAVGTGAYGETQYF. The full variable domain, with the rest looked up from reference TRBV29-1 and TRBJ2-5, is SAVISQKPSRDICQRGTSLTIQCQVDSQVTMMFWYRQQPGQSLTLIATANQGSEATYESGFVIDKFPISRPNLTFSTLTVSNMSPEDSSIYLCSAVGTGAYGETQYFGPGTRLLVL.

The rearrangement uses TRBV5-5 and TRBJ2-7, with unresolved D. V lost 4 bases and J lost 0, with 11 bases in between. From germline, CDR1 is SGHKS and CDR2 YYEKEE (reference sequence). The CDR3 is 14 amino acids. In nucleotides, the CDR3 is TGTGCCAGCAGCAGGCCTTACAGCTCCTACGAGCAGTACTTC. Its protein product is CASSRPYSSYEQYF.

J is TRBJ2-7 and V is TRBV28; D might be TRBD2 (5 bases). Germline loops: CDR1 MDHEN, CDR2 SYDVKM. The CDR3 contains 15 residues. V was shortened by 6 bases and J by 1 base, with 16 bases between the two germline ends. The CDR3 region has the DNA TGTGCCAGCAGCACTAGAGCCCTATCATCCTACGAGCAGTACTTC. As protein: CASSTRALSSYEQYF.

The CDR3 DNA reads as TGTGCCAGCAGGGAGGGCGGTCACTACAATGAGCAGTTCTTC. As protein: CASREGGHYNEQFF. The chain recombines TRBV6-5 with TRBJ2-1, with D tentatively TRBD2 (6 bases). CDR3 length: 14 amino acids. Germline assignment: CDR1 MNHEY and CDR2 SVGAGI. Trimming removed 6 bases from V and 3 bases from J, with 12 bases in between.

The chain uses TRBV2 and TRBJ2-1; 10 positions match TRBD1. This CDR3 region has 15 residues. Germline CDR1 is SNHLY and CDR2 is FYNNEI. V lost 2 bases and J lost 6; bases outside the gene matches: 4. The CDR3 is CASSERDRGVNEQFF. The CDR3 nucleotides are TGTGCCAGCAGTGAAAGGGACAGGGGAGTCAATGAGCAGTTCTTC.

The chain is built from TRBV25-1 and TRBJ1-4; TRBD1 agrees at 8 bases. Germline values: CDR1 MGHDK, CDR2 SYGVNS. The CDR3 extends over 17 amino acids. With V trimmed by 8 bases and J by 1 base, 12 bases remained unmatched. CDR3 nucleotides: TGTGCCAGCCGCCGGACAGGGCAAATGGGAACTAATGAAAAACTGTTTTTT. It specifies CASRRTGQMGTNEKLFF.

The CDR3 bases are TGCGCCAGCAGCCACAGACAGGGGGATCAGCCCCAGCATTTT. Residues: CASSHRQGDQPQHF. V is TRBV4-1 and J is TRBJ1-5, with 9 bases fitting TRBD1. V shed 3 bases and J 5 bases; nucleotides not matched to a gene: 2. The CDR3 totals 14 residues. Germline assignment: CDR1 MGHRA and CDR2 YSYEKL.